This TCR beta chain came from a study of T cell clones after liver transplantation. To note about this clone: Antigen: not known.

Measured with immunoSEQ multiplex PCR; TCRdb has only the in-frame clones, and not every one. Of approximately 25,000 clones detected, roughly 69% appear once; the ten largest clones hold approximately 3%. General observations from the study: In a couple of subjects, few donor cells limited the measurable donor-reactive repertoire. These preliminary findings come from unstandardized post-transplant sampling times.

Germline V CDR1 and CDR2: SGDLS, YYNGEE. V was cut by 0 bases and J by 6 bases, with 5 bases left in between. The CDR3 runs to 12 residues. The sequences come from CD4+ T cells from blood, collected before liver transplant. The receptor's source is a human donor who received a liver transplant. The gene calls are TRBV9 and TRBJ2-3; D unresolved. The CDR3 loop reads CASSVAWDTQYF. The DNA for the CDR3 is TGTGCCAGCAGCGTAGCGTGGGATACGCAGTATTTT.